This TCR beta chain originates from a study of cytomegalovirus exposure and HLA in healthy donors. Looking at the study overall: HLA-typed donors were the source of about 81 million unique TCRs held in an early data release.

Germline CDR1 SQVTM, CDR2 ANQGSEA. V dropped 7 bases and J dropped 5 bases, with 12 bases sitting between them. The CDR3 is 12 amino acids. About this clone: Its target is unknown.

Regarding the study as a whole: Among TCR sequences, most were rare, though some public TCRs appeared in many donors. A prior analysis recorded that most TCR beta V segments were productive about 87% or about 30% of the time. As a later analysis showed, a missense DCLRE1C variant was linked to trimming of TCR beta V- and J-genes.

PCR primers comprised 60 Vbeta and 13 Jbeta primers. Using immunoSEQ multiplex PCR, the repertoire was profiled, and TCRdb retains in-frame clones only, with some absent. Among roughly 120,000 clones listed, 80% to 90% were seen once. The source of this sequence is a woman in her thirties in good health and CMV-seronegative. V and J are TRBV29-1 and TRBJ2-1; TRBD1 might be the D (6 bases). Sequencing was performed on PBMCs. The DNA for the CDR3 is TGCAGCGCCCTGGGGGCCAACAATGAGCAGTTCTTC. Its protein product is CSALGANNEQFF.